The 32 T cell receptor beta chains presented below share a single source sample, sequenced in a study of cytomegalovirus exposure and HLA in healthy donors. The PCR employed 60 Vbeta primers together with 13 Jbeta primers. Measured with immunoSEQ multiplex PCR; TCRdb has only the in-frame clones, and not every one. Seen here are around 100,000 clones, over 65% observed once, and the top ten hold 4.5% to 5.5%. Material for sequencing was PBMCs. These TCRs come from a woman in her forties in good health and CMV-seropositive.

V usage is TRBV5-1 and J usage is TRBJ2-7; 9 bases map to TRBD2. This CDR3 has 14 amino acids. Germline CDR1 SGHRS, CDR2 YFSETQ. Unmatched junction bases numbered 2, after V lost 4 bases and J lost 0 bases. The CDR3 sequence is CASSTTSGSYEQYF. In nucleotides, the CDR3 is TGCGCCAGCAGCACGACTAGCGGCTCCTACGAGCAGTACTTC.

The chain has TRBV27 and TRBJ1-5; D gene unclear. CDR3 length: 14 residues. Deletions cut 2 bases from V and 3 bases from J, with 8 bases between. In germline, CDR1 is MNHEY, CDR2 SMNVEV (reference sequence). CDR3 in amino acids: CASSLAGNNQPQHF. The DNA for the CDR3 is TGTGCCAGCAGTTTAGCAGGAAACAATCAGCCCCAGCATTTT.

CDR3 nucleotides: TGTGCCAGCAGCGTTACGATTCAGGGGAGGGATGAAAAACTGTTTTTT. It is translated as CASSVTIQGRDEKLFF. The chain couples TRBV7-9 to TRBJ1-4; tentatively, D is TRBD1 (6 bases). CDR1 is SEHNR and CDR2 is FQNEAQ in the germline V gene (reference sequence). V gave up 5 bases and J gave up 6 bases, with 19 bases separating them. This CDR3 has 16 amino acids.

The chain joins TRBV7-9 to TRBJ2-1; 7 positions match TRBD2. This CDR3 comprises 15 residues. Unmatched junction bases numbered 5, after V lost 1 base and J lost 5 bases. The germline CDR1 and CDR2 sequences are SEHNR and FQNEAQ (reference sequence). DNA for the CDR3: TGTGCCAGCAGCTTAGGGGGCGGGAGTCACAATGAGCAGTTCTTC. This encodes CASSLGGGSHNEQFF.

The chain carries TRBV5-4 and TRBJ2-5; TRBD1 matches 7 bases. Trimming at V came to 4 bases and at J to 5 bases, leaving 11 bases not matched to a gene. The CDR3 consists of 15 residues. Germline lookup yields CDR1 SGHNT and CDR2 YYREEE (reference sequence). The CDR3 is CASSLGQPLSETQYF. The CDR3 coding sequence is TGTGCCAGCAGCCTGGGACAGCCTCTCTCGGAGACCCAGTACTTC.

This chain links TRBV4-3 with TRBJ2-2, with 7 bases that match TRBD2. The germline V gene encodes CDR1 LGHNA and CDR2 YSLEER. This CDR3 region has 13 residues. Losses at the gene ends were 4 bases for V and 7 bases for J; bases not matched to a gene: 3. This CDR3 reads CASSPAGVGELFF. CDR3 nucleotide sequence: TGCGCCAGCAGCCCCGCGGGGGTCGGGGAGCTGTTTTTT.

This clone was picked up one time. The V call is TRBV21-1, the J call TRBJ2-5; the table's D gene call, TRBD1, was not cross checked with the DNA. TRBV21-1 is flagged as a pseudogene. CDR3 length: 15 residues. This chain's CDR3 is CASSKNDRGQETQYF. Here the CDR3 DNA reads TGTGCCAGCAGCAAAAACGACAGGGGACAAGAGACCCAGTACTTC.

The chain combines TRBV27 with TRBJ2-5, with a tentative D call TRBD2 (6 bases). The CDR3 has 12 amino acids. V lost 8 bases and J lost 5, with 12 bases in between. The V gene's germline CDR1 is MNHEY and CDR2 SMNVEV (reference sequence). The CDR3 protein is CASRGAGETQYF. The DNA for the CDR3 is TGTGCCAGCCGGGGCGCGGGGGAGACCCAGTACTTC.

The sample holds a few counts of this clone. This chain connects TRBV19 to TRBJ2-2, with TRBD2 matching 10 bases. Germline V gene lookup returns CDR1 LNHDA and CDR2 SQIVND (reference sequence). Trimming at V came to 5 bases and at J to 5 bases, leaving 14 bases not matched to a gene. This CDR3 is 18 amino acids long. The CDR3 loop reads CASSGRASGRLGTGELFF. Here the CDR3 DNA reads TGTGCCAGTAGTGGAAGGGCTAGCGGGAGATTAGGTACCGGGGAGCTGTTTTTT.

The chain uses TRBV19 and TRBJ2-1, with 9 bases that match TRBD1. This CDR3 is built from 18 residues. Germline CDR1 LNHDA, CDR2 SQIVND (reference sequence). The V and J ends lost 4 bases and 7 bases, in that order; junction bases with no gene match: 17. The chain's CDR3 is CASSKSGSRDRVRNEQFF. The CDR3 DNA reads TGTGCCAGTAGTAAAAGTGGATCCCGGGACAGGGTTAGGAATGAGCAGTTCTTC.

The V and J genes are TRBV5-1 and TRBJ2-1, with 8 nucleotides matching TRBD1. Germline V CDR1 and CDR2: SGHRS, YFSETQ. The CDR3 sequence is 14 residues long. V shed 4 bases, J shed 4 bases, and the junction held 4 bases outside the gene matches. CDR3 bases: TGCGCCAGCAGCGCCCGGACAGGGTACAATGAGCAGTTCTTC. Translated, it gives CASSARTGYNEQFF.

The CDR3 is CASSPGTGEYNEQFF. As DNA, the CDR3 is TGTGCCAGCTCACCAGGGACAGGGGAGTACAATGAGCAGTTCTTC. V is TRBV18 and J is TRBJ2-1; TRBD1 matches at 10 bases. Germline-derived CDR1 and CDR2 are KGHSH and LQKENI. This CDR3 has 15 residues. The junction had 2 bases not matched to a gene; V was cut back by 2 bases and J by 4 bases.

The genes are TRBV6-6 and TRBJ2-2, with 7 bases fitting TRBD1. Germline lookup yields CDR1 MNHNY and CDR2 SVGAGI (reference sequence). The CDR3 is 14 residues long. The junction had 2 bases not matched to a gene; V was cut back by 6 bases and J by 1 base. CDR3 amino acids: CASRGTVNTGELFF. The DNA for the CDR3 is TGTGCCAGCAGGGGGACAGTGAACACCGGGGAGCTGTTTTTT.

V usage is TRBV4-2 and J usage is TRBJ2-3; the D is unclear. Between the trimmed V and J ends, which lost 0 bases and 1 base, there was a span of 11 bases. Germline loops: CDR1 LGHNA, CDR2 YNFKEQ. This CDR3 region has 16 residues. CDR3 sequence (DNA): TGTGCCAGCAGCCAAGAGGCAAATCCACGCACAGATACGCAGTATTTT. It translates to CASSQEANPRTDTQYF.

The gene calls are TRBV18 and TRBJ2-3; TRBD2 matches 9 bases. Per the germline V gene, CDR1 is KGHSH and CDR2 is LQKENI. Trimming took 1 base from V and 5 from J; bases not matched to a gene: 10. The CDR3 has 17 residues. The CDR3 DNA is TGTGCCAGCTCACCACGGGCCCCTAGCGGGGCGGGAGATACGCAGTATTTT. It codes for CASSPRAPSGAGDTQYF.

V is TRBV9 and J is TRBJ2-1; no clear D gene. This CDR3 has 15 residues. Per germline, CDR1 SGDLS and CDR2 YYNGEE. Trimming cost V 0 bases and J 0 bases, with 7 bases left between them. The CDR3 region has the DNA TGTGCCAGCAGCGTAGGGCATAACTCCTACAATGAGCAGTTCTTC. Protein product: CASSVGHNSYNEQFF.

This clone has a handful of counts. The gene calls are TRBV5-1 and TRBJ1-3; 7 nucleotides align to TRBD1. Germline assignment: CDR1 SGHRS and CDR2 YFSETQ. The CDR3 covers 14 residues. J was trimmed by 2 bases and V by 3 bases; bases with no gene match: 2. The chain's CDR3 is CASSWDSTGNTIYF. The CDR3 DNA sequence: TGCGCCAGCAGCTGGGACAGTACTGGAAACACCATATATTTT.

V usage is TRBV2 and J usage is TRBJ1-5; weak D call: TRBD1 (5 bases). The CDR3 runs 16 residues. V shed 6 bases and J shed 4 bases, with 19 bases lying between them. Germline lookup yields CDR1 SNHLY and CDR2 FYNNEI. The CDR3 loop is CASRDTSGGGNQPQHF. DNA for the CDR3: TGTGCCAGCAGGGATACCTCCGGGGGGGGGAATCAGCCCCAGCATTTT. Using reference TRBV2 and TRBJ1-5 for the parts outside the CDR3, the full variable domain is EPEVTQTPSHQVTQMGQEVILRCVPISNHLYFYWYRQILGQKVEFLVSFYNNEISEKSEIFDDQFSVERPDGSNFTLKIRSTKLEDSAMYFCASRDTSGGGNQPQHFGDGTRLSIL.

V usage is TRBV2 and J usage is TRBJ2-7; 9 bases are a match to TRBD1. The germline gives CDR1 SNHLY, CDR2 FYNNEI. The CDR3 covers 13 residues. Trimming removed 11 bases from V and 0 bases from J; junction bases left unmatched: 5. The CDR3 region has the DNA TGTGCCGGTCGACAGGGGGGCTCCTACGAGCAGTACTTC. This codes for CAGRQGGSYEQYF.

CDR3 nucleotide sequence: TGTGCCAGCACCTCCGCGGGACTAGCAGACAATGAGCAGTTCTTC. Its protein is CASTSAGLADNEQFF. The V and J genes are TRBV9 and TRBJ2-1, with TRBD2 identical over 9 bases. Germline CDR1 is SGDLS and CDR2 is YYNGEE. This CDR3 contains 15 residues. Unmatched junction bases numbered 9, after V lost 6 bases and J lost 5 bases.

The chain's CDR3 is CASSLARTSVPEQFF. The DNA of the CDR3 is TGTGCCAGCAGCTTAGCGCGGACTAGCGTACCTGAGCAGTTCTTC. The chain joins TRBV7-9 to TRBJ2-1; TRBD2 aligns across 9 bases. The CDR3 spans 15 residues. CDR1 and CDR2 from the germline V gene are SEHNR and FQNEAQ (reference sequence). The V and J ends lost 0 bases and 9 bases, in that order; junction bases with no gene match: 6.

The genes are TRBV4-1 and TRBJ2-7; 7 bases fit TRBD1. J lost 3 bases, V lost 0 bases, and 5 bases had no gene match. The germline V gene encodes CDR1 MGHRA and CDR2 YSYEKL. The length of the CDR3 is 15 residues. This CDR3 is CASSQDRDSYYEQYF. Written as DNA, the CDR3 is TGCGCCAGCAGCCAAGATAGGGACAGCTACTACGAGCAGTACTTC.

There are a few counts of this clone. This chain uses TRBV30 with TRBJ1-1; D gene ambiguous. Per the germline V gene, CDR1 is GTSNPN and CDR2 is SVGIG (reference sequence). V lost 0 bases and J 4 bases, leaving 15 bases between the germline ends. CDR3 size: 15 residues. The CDR3 DNA follows: TGTGCCTGGAGTGTCGTAGGGAGGTGGGGCACTGAAGCTTTCTTT. Its protein product is CAWSVVGRWGTEAFF.

V and J are TRBV14 and TRBJ1-1; D perhaps matches TRBD1 (6 bases). The CDR3 spans 16 residues. With 4 bases removed from V and 0 bases from J, the gap between germline ends came to 15 bases. CDR1 is SGHDN, CDR2 FVKESK, per germline. CDR3 sequence: CASSRQGPWVNTEAFF. CDR3 coding DNA: TGTGCCAGCAGCCGCCAGGGGCCTTGGGTGAACACTGAAGCTTTCTTT.

The rearrangement links TRBV5-6 to TRBJ2-5; 13 positions agree with TRBD2. The J call is doubtful: the DNA matches TRBJ2-7 better. CDR1 SGHDT and CDR2 YYEEEE come from the germline V gene. CDR3 length: 15 residues. The CDR3: CASRRTSGRTNEQYF. The CDR3 DNA sequence: TGTGCCAGCAGACGGACTAGCGGGAGAACCAACGAGCAGTACTTC.

V and J are TRBV19 and TRBJ2-1; D may be TRBD2 (7 bases). Germline V gene data show CDR1 as LNHDA and CDR2 as SQIVND (reference sequence). Trimming left V 3 bases short and J 0 bases short, with 9 bases between. This CDR3 has 15 residues. The CDR3: CASSMGGASYNEQFF. The DNA of the CDR3 is TGTGCCAGTAGTATGGGGGGGGCCTCCTACAATGAGCAGTTCTTC.

A few counts support this clone. This sequence joins TRBV5-6 and TRBJ1-3, with D perhaps matching TRBD1 (5 bases). This CDR3 is built from 14 residues. Germline V lookup: CDR1 SGHDT, CDR2 YYEEEE. V lost 2 bases, J lost 2 bases, and 8 bases lay in between. The CDR3, as DNA: TGTGCCAGCAGCTTCAGGGTCCCTGGAAACACCATATATTTT. This encodes CASSFRVPGNTIYF.

The chain links TRBV28 to TRBJ1-1, with TRBD1 as a possible D gene (5 bases). This CDR3 is 14 amino acids long. Trimming took 7 bases from V and 0 from J, leaving 12 bases between them. Germline loops: CDR1 MDHEN, CDR2 SYDVKM. The DNA of the CDR3 is TGTGCCAGCACAAGGGCAGGGTTGAACACTGAAGCTTTCTTT. It translates to CASTRAGLNTEAFF. The full variable domain, in which reference TRBV28 and TRBJ1-1 provide the parts outside the CDR3, is DVKVTQSSRYLVKRTGEKVFLECVQDMDHENMFWYRQDPGLGLRLIYFSYDVKMKEKGDIPEGYSVSREKKERFSLILESASTNQTSMYLCASTRAGLNTEAFFGQGTRLTVV.

The chain is built from TRBV6-1 and TRBJ2-4; 9 positions match TRBD1. This CDR3 comprises 15 residues. J lost 1 base, V lost 6 bases, and 4 bases had no gene match. CDR1 and CDR2 (germline): MNHNS, SASEGT. The CDR3 bases are TGTGCCAGCAGGGGACAGGGAAAGGCCAAAAACATTCAGTACTTC. Translating gives CASRGQGKAKNIQYF.

The V call is TRBV19, the J call TRBJ1-2, with D tentatively TRBD1 (6 bases). V lost 6 bases, J lost 2 bases, and 16 bases lay in between. The CDR3 length is 15 residues. CDR1 is LNHDA, CDR2 SQIVND, per germline (reference sequence). Here the CDR3 DNA reads TGTGCCAGTAGCGGGACAATCATTTCAAACTATGGCTACACCTTC. Translation gives CASSGTIISNYGYTF. Using reference TRBV19 and TRBJ1-2 for the parts outside the CDR3, the full variable domain is DGGITQSPKYLFRKEGQNVTLSCEQNLNHDAMYWYRQDPGQGLRLIYYSQIVNDFQKGDIAEGYSVSREKKESFPLTVTSAQKNPTAFYLCASSGTIISNYGYTFGSGTRLTVV.

The gene calls are TRBV23-1 and TRBJ2-5; 7 nucleotides agree with TRBD2. TRBV23-1 is an ORF; its function is uncertain. The V segment lost 2 bases and the J segment 5 bases; nucleotides outside the gene matches: 14. This CDR3 is built from 17 residues. The CDR3 region is CASSQLLRTRGWETQYF. CDR3 sequence (DNA): TGCGCCAGCAGTCAACTCCTTAGGACTAGAGGATGGGAGACCCAGTACTTC.

This clone was counted between two and nine times. The identical CDR3 is also encoded by other nucleotide sequences in the sample. This chain joins TRBV7-3 and TRBJ2-3; tentative D call: TRBD1 (5 bases). The CDR3 is 14 amino acids. Trimming removed 6 bases at V and 0 bases at J, with 10 bases between. Germline CDR1 SGHTA, CDR2 FQGTGA. The CDR3 sequence: CASRLTGSTDTQYF. As DNA, the CDR3 is TGTGCCAGCAGGCTAACAGGAAGCACAGATACGCAGTATTTT.